One and the same sample provided the 15 T cell receptor beta chains below, sequenced in a study of blood T cell repertoires in COVID-19. Profiling relied on immunoSEQ multiplex PCR, and the TCRdb table lists in-frame clones only, not all of them. The table lists about 230,000 clones, around 88% of them singletons. The material sequenced was PBMCs or T cells enriched from blood (not recorded which). The receptors come from a woman in her 40s with acute COVID-19.

This clone showed up just a few times. The chain has TRBV7-2 and TRBJ1-1; D uncertain. V gave up 2 bases and J gave up 4 bases, with 8 bases separating them. The CDR3 is 13 amino acids. Looked up from germline, CDR1 is SGHTA and CDR2 is FQGNSA. The CDR3 loop reads CASSLFLSTEAFF. The CDR3 DNA reads TGTGCCAGCAGCTTATTCCTGAGCACTGAAGCTTTCTTT.

V and J are TRBV7-2 and TRBJ2-1, with 13 bases matching TRBD2. V shed 4 bases and J 5 bases; nucleotides not matched to a gene: 8. In germline, CDR1 is SGHTA, CDR2 FQGNSA. The CDR3 spans 17 residues. In DNA, the CDR3 is TGTGCCAGCAGCTCCCGAGGACTAGCGGGAGTTCACAATGAGCAGTTCTTC. Encoded protein: CASSSRGLAGVHNEQFF.

The chain links TRBV24-1 to TRBJ2-2, with 11 bases identical to TRBD1. The V gene's germline CDR1 is KGHDR and CDR2 SFDVKD. The CDR3 covers 17 residues. The trim removed 7 bases at V and 4 bases at J, leaving 10 bases unmatched. The DNA of the CDR3 is TGTGCCACCAGAGGCCTTTGGGGGACAGGGGGCACCGGGGAGCTGTTTTTT. This encodes CATRGLWGTGGTGELFF.

CDR3: CASSQARSYNSPLHF. In DNA form, the CDR3 reads TGTGCCAGCAGTCAGGCCCGCTCCTATAATTCACCCCTCCACTTT. The chain couples TRBV6-5 to TRBJ1-6; unclear D gene. CDR3 size: 15 residues. CDR1 and CDR2 (germline): MNHEY, SVGAGI. Trimming pared 5 bases from V and 0 bases from J, leaving 8 bases between.

A single count supports this clone. This chain connects TRBV19 to TRBJ2-7; 7 bases line up with TRBD2. CDR3 length: 15 amino acids. In germline, CDR1 is LNHDA, CDR2 SQIVND (reference sequence). The V segment lost 5 bases and the J segment 7 bases; nucleotides outside the gene matches: 14. CDR3 coding DNA: TGTGCCAGTAGTCCCTCTAGCGGCTTCCCAGCGGAGCAGTACGTC. Protein product: CASSPSSGFPAEQYV.

The V gene is TRBV18, the J gene TRBJ2-7, with D unclear. CDR1 and CDR2 (germline): KGHSH, LQKENI. The CDR3 has 14 residues. The germline V and J ends were trimmed by 0 bases and 2 bases, with 8 bases remaining between them. CDR3 loop: CASSPPTVPYEQYF. The CDR3 DNA is TGTGCCAGCTCACCACCTACAGTACCCTACGAGCAGTACTTC.

V and J are TRBV24-1 and TRBJ1-5; D gene ambiguous. The CDR3 spans 13 residues. Germline-derived CDR1 and CDR2 are KGHDR and SFDVKD. Trimming left V 5 bases short and J 7 bases short, with 11 bases between. In DNA, the CDR3 is TGTGCCACCAGTGTGGAGGAGGGCCAGCCCCAGCATTTT. Translating gives CATSVEEGQPQHF.

V is TRBV5-1 and J is TRBJ2-7, with 9 bases lining up with TRBD1. The CDR3 contains 15 residues. Losses at the gene ends were 3 bases for V and 7 bases for J; bases not matched to a gene: 11. From germline, CDR1 is SGHRS and CDR2 YFSETQ. The CDR3 DNA reads as TGCGCCAGCAGCTCATCACAGGGGGCAAGGGAGGAGCAGTACTTC. This translates into CASSSSQGAREEQYF.

The rearrangement links TRBV9 to TRBJ1-1; D is ambiguous. Trimming removed 0 bases at V and 3 bases at J, with 6 bases between. From germline, CDR1 is SGDLS and CDR2 YYNGEE. The CDR3 sequence is 13 residues long. This chain's CDR3 is CASSVDPDTEAFF. The CDR3 nucleotides read TGTGCCAGCAGCGTAGATCCGGACACTGAAGCTTTCTTT.

The chain carries TRBV10-3 and TRBJ1-1; TRBD1 aligns across 10 bases. The germline gives CDR1 ENHRY, CDR2 SYGVKD. This CDR3 spans 17 amino acids. V trimming: 4 bases; J trimming: 0 bases; junction bases outside the gene matches: 8. CDR3 region: CAISVRQGAHMNTEAFF. The CDR3 DNA reads as TGTGCCATCAGTGTAAGACAGGGGGCGCACATGAACACTGAAGCTTTCTTT.

J is TRBJ1-5 and V is TRBV6-1; D perhaps matches TRBD1 (5 bases). Germline V CDR1 and CDR2: MNHNS, SASEGT. CDR3 length: 13 amino acids. V lost 6 bases and J 3 bases, leaving 9 bases between the germline ends. Written as DNA, the CDR3 is TGTGCCAGCAGGGTAGGGGACAATCAGCCCCAGCATTTT. Translating it yields CASRVGDNQPQHF.

The chain is built from TRBV19 and TRBJ1-1; D unresolved. V lost 2 bases and J lost 1, with 11 bases in between. The CDR3 runs 15 residues. Germline-derived CDR1 and CDR2 are LNHDA and SQIVND (reference sequence). The chain's CDR3 is CASSISTDSNTEAFF. DNA of the CDR3: TGTGCCAGTAGTATAAGCACCGATTCGAACACTGAAGCTTTCTTT.

This clone was detected only once. The rearrangement links TRBV6-1 to TRBJ1-2; D possibly corresponds to TRBD1 (6 bases). V was cut by 3 bases and J by 1 base, with 15 bases left in between. CDR3 length: 16 amino acids. Germline V CDR1 and CDR2: MNHNS, SASEGT. Written as DNA, the CDR3 is TGTGCCAGCAGTGAGGATAAGACAGGCTATAACTATGGCTACACCTTC. Encoded protein: CASSEDKTGYNYGYTF.

The chain links TRBV2 to TRBJ2-3, with a weak D call TRBD2 (6 bases). Germline V gene lookup returns CDR1 SNHLY and CDR2 FYNNEI. This CDR3 is built from 13 residues. Trimming pared 8 bases from V and 2 bases from J, leaving 11 bases between. This CDR3 is CASCRDFTDTQYF. The CDR3 bases are TGTGCCAGCTGTCGGGACTTCACAGATACGCAGTATTTT.

The rearrangement links TRBV30 to TRBJ2-6; D might be TRBD1 (6 bases). The CDR3 sequence is 15 residues long. Germline assignment: CDR1 GTSNPN and CDR2 SVGIG (reference sequence). V was trimmed by 5 bases and J by 0 bases, leaving 11 bases between them. In DNA form, the CDR3 reads TGTGCCTGGCGGAACAGGGTCTCTGGGGCCAACGTCCTGACTTTC. This codes for CAWRNRVSGANVLTF.